The rows below give T cell receptor beta chains drawn from one sample of a study of CD8 T cells in Susac syndrome. A single record per CDR3 protein comes from TCRdb applying MiXCR to the immunoSEQ multiplex PCR reads. The sample carries some 110,000 distinct CDR3 sequences, 94% recorded once. Material: CD8+ T cells from PBMCs. These receptors were collected from a human donor with Susac syndrome. The CDR3 runs from the conserved cysteine through the conserved F or W. The order of the fields is clone size, D gene, J gene, V gene, CDR3 protein, CDR3 DNA. A D gene is named only where the DNA matches it firmly. Clone sizes are given selectively: once, few, many, or a class where the clone is expanded.

few	TRBD1	TRBJ2-1	TRBV27	CASSFGTGGNEQFF	TGTGCCAGCAGTTTTGGGACAGGGGGAAATGAGCAGTTCTTC
NA	TRBD2	TRBJ2-1	TRBV7-8	CASSQKGGGALDNEQFF	TGTGCCAGCAGCCAGAAGGGCGGGGGGGCCTTGGACAATGAGCAGTTCTTC
NA	NA	TRBJ2-7	TRBV9	CASSPGGSGTYEQYF	TGTGCCAGCAGCCCAGGTGGTAGCGGAACCTACGAGCAGTACTTC
NA	TRBD2	TRBJ2-7	TRBV7-9	CASMGEGSYEQYF	TGTGCCAGCATGGGGGAGGGCTCCTACGAGCAGTACTTC
NA	NA	TRBJ2-7	TRBV6-6	CASSSQDSSYEQYF	TGTGCCAGCAGTTCCCAGGATAGCTCCTACGAGCAGTACTTC
NA	NA	TRBJ1-2	TRBV9	CASSPEQGWDYGYTF	TGTGCCAGCAGCCCGGAACAAGGGTGGGACTATGGCTACACCTTC
NA	NA	TRBJ2-7	TRBV20-1	CSAIIGARGHEQYF	TGCAGTGCTATAATCGGGGCCAGGGGACACGAGCAGTACTTC
NA	NA	TRBJ1-2	TRBV7-8	CASSLAGGGPGGGYTF	TGTGCCAGCAGCTTAGCAGGGGGGGGCCCCGGGGGTGGCTACACCTTC
NA	NA	TRBJ1-2	TRBV6-2/TRBV6-3	CASSQTDRYHGYTF	TGTGCCAGCAGTCAGACAGACCGATATCATGGCTACACCTTC
NA	NA	TRBJ1-6	TRBV9	CASSVGWGQDSPLHF	TGTGCCAGCAGCGTCGGGTGGGGCCAAGATTCACCCCTCCACTTT
NA	NA	TRBJ2-5	TRBV9	CASSPSQETQYF	TGTGCCAGCAGCCCCTCCCAGGAGACCCAGTACTTC
once	TRBD1	TRBJ1-2	TRBV27	CASSSTGADYGYTF	TGTGCCAGCAGTTCGACAGGGGCGGATTATGGCTACACCTTC
NA	NA	TRBJ2-4	TRBV7-9	CASSSLEGATAKNIQYF	TGTGCCAGCAGCTCCTTGGAGGGGGCGACGGCCAAAAACATTCAGTACTTC
NA	NA	TRBJ1-6	TRBV6-5	CASSYEGWGNSPLHF	TGTGCCAGCAGTTACGAGGGGTGGGGGAATTCACCCCTCCACTTT
NA	NA	TRBJ1-1	TRBV20-1	CSASPEEGMNTEAFF	TGCAGTGCTAGCCCCGAGGAGGGGATGAACACTGAAGCTTTCTTT
NA	NA	TRBJ2-5	TRBV4-2	CASSQLDSHQETQYF	TGTGCCAGCAGCCAACTAGACAGTCATCAAGAGACCCAGTACTTC
NA	TRBD2	TRBJ2-7	TRBV14	CASSHSGTSGGYSYEQYF	TGTGCCAGCAGCCATTCCGGGACTAGCGGGGGGTACTCCTACGAGCAGTACTTC
NA	TRBD1	TRBJ1-5	TRBV7-2	CASSFYQGGGQPQHF	TGTGCCAGCAGCTTCTATCAGGGGGGTGGGCAGCCCCAGCATTTT
NA	NA	TRBJ2-1	TRBV29-1	CSVETEGTSYNEQFF	TGCAGCGTTGAGACAGAGGGAACGTCCTACAATGAGCAGTTCTTC
NA	TRBD1	TRBJ1-4	TRBV6-2/TRBV6-3	CASSYNQQGGGEKLFF	TGTGCCAGCAGTTACAATCAACAGGGGGGAGGTGAAAAACTGTTTTTT
once	TRBD1	TRBJ1-2	TRBV9	CASSAEGAYGYTF	TGTGCCAGCAGCGCGGAGGGGGCTTATGGCTACACCTTC
NA	NA	TRBJ1-2	TRBV19	CASSIDPAPANYGYTF	TGTGCCAGTAGTATAGATCCCGCCCCAGCTAACTATGGCTACACCTTC
NA	NA	TRBJ1-1	TRBV12-3/TRBV12-4	CASTGGGFTEAFF	TGTGCCAGCACGGGCGGGGGATTCACTGAAGCTTTCTTT
NA	TRBD1	TRBJ1-1	TRBV5-1	CASSAWTGEVTEAFF	TGCGCCAGCAGCGCCTGGACAGGGGAGGTGACTGAAGCTTTCTTT
NA	TRBD2	TRBJ2-7	TRBV19	CASSLAGVYEQYF	TGTGCCAGTAGTCTAGCGGGGGTCTACGAGCAGTACTTC
NA	NA	TRBJ2-7	TRBV20-1	CSARKDGMYEQYF	TGCAGTGCTAGAAAGGACGGGATGTACGAGCAGTACTTC
NA	NA	TRBJ2-2	TRBV5-4	CASSSWSRTDNTGELFF	TGTGCCAGCAGCTCCTGGTCCCGGACAGACAACACCGGGGAGCTGTTTTTT
NA	NA	TRBJ2-7	TRBV7-9	CASSLSWEQYF	TGTGCCAGCAGCCTCTCCTGGGAGCAGTACTTC
once	TRBD2	TRBJ2-7	TRBV5-6	CASSPAGGQRGEQYF	TGTGCCAGCAGCCCGGCGGGGGGGCAAAGGGGCGAGCAGTACTTC
NA	NA	TRBJ2-1	TRBV13	CASSLGITGADEQFF	TGTGCCAGCAGCTTAGGGATAACGGGGGCTGATGAGCAGTTCTTC
once	NA	TRBJ1-6	TRBV9	CASSTPSPLHF	TGTGCCAGCAGCACCCCATCACCCCTCCACTTT
once	NA	TRBJ2-7	TRBV6-2/TRBV6-3	CASSYKAAYEQYF	TGTGCCAGCAGTTACAAGGCCGCCTACGAGCAGTACTTC
once	NA	TRBJ1-3	TRBV4-2	CASSQDFASSGNTIYF	TGTGCCAGCAGCCAAGACTTTGCCAGCTCTGGAAACACCATATATTTT
once	NA	TRBJ1-2	TRBV9	CASSAGNF	TGTGCCAGCAGCGCCGGGAACTTC
once	NA	TRBJ2-2	TRBV29-1	CSVIGAGELFF	TGCAGCGTGATTGGGGCCGGGGAGCTGTTTTTT
NA	TRBD2	TRBJ2-1	TRBV4-2	CASSPRLAGPHSYNEQFF	TGTGCCAGCAGCCCCCGACTAGCGGGCCCACACTCCTACAATGAGCAGTTCTTC